Below are 15 T cell receptor beta chains sequenced from a single sample in a study of immune evolution from preneoplasia to lung adenocarcinoma. Profiled with immunoSEQ multiplex PCR; TCRdb holds only in-frame clones, not every one. The sample lists about 6,500 clones, around 80% occurring once. Material: FFPE invasive lung adenocarcinoma tissue. The receptors shown here come from a person in their sixties with lung adenocarcinoma.

This clone was detected a few times. The genes are TRBV5-4 and TRBJ2-2, with a weak D call TRBD2 (6 bases). With 2 bases removed from V and 3 bases from J, the gap between germline ends came to 11 bases. Per the germline V gene, CDR1 is SGHNT and CDR2 is YYREEE (reference sequence). This CDR3 has 15 residues. This CDR3 is CASSFVGGDTGELFF. The CDR3 DNA reads TGTGCCAGCAGCTTTGTGGGAGGAGACACCGGGGAGCTGTTTTTT.

The V gene is TRBV28, the J gene TRBJ1-5; D is uncertain. The CDR3 loop spans 11 amino acids. From germline, CDR1 is MDHEN and CDR2 SYDVKM. With 3 bases removed from V and 9 bases from J, the gap between germline ends came to 6 bases. The CDR3 DNA is TGTGCCAGCAGTTTTCGAGGGCCCCAGCATTTT. It translates to CASSFRGPQHF.

V and J are TRBV6-5 and TRBJ1-3, with D uncertain. Germline assignment: CDR1 MNHEY and CDR2 SVGAGI. The CDR3 covers 16 residues. The V end lost 0 bases, the J end lost 3 bases, and 12 bases lay between the germline ends. The CDR3 loop reads CASSYSAPSLGNTIYF. CDR3 coding DNA: TGTGCCAGCAGTTACTCGGCACCTTCTCTTGGAAACACCATATATTTT.

V is TRBV28 and J is TRBJ1-4; D perhaps matches TRBD1 (5 bases). Germline V gene data show CDR1 as MDHEN and CDR2 as SYDVKM. V lost 5 bases, J lost 10 bases, and 17 bases lay in between. CDR3 length: 14 amino acids. The DNA for the CDR3 is TGTGCCAGCAGTCCAGGGCAGCGTAGGGGAAAACTGTTTTTT. Translation gives CASSPGQRRGKLFF.

This clone was recorded only once. This rearrangement joins TRBV28 to TRBJ2-5; 10 nucleotides align to TRBD1. CDR1 is MDHEN, CDR2 SYDVKM, per germline. This CDR3 has 15 residues. The junction had 10 bases not matched to a gene; V was cut back by 8 bases and J by 4 bases. CDR3 DNA: TGTGCCAGCCAGACCGGGACAGGGGACCCAGAGACCCAGTACTTC. This sequence encodes CASQTGTGDPETQYF.

This clone was seen a handful of times. The rearrangement links TRBV5-1 to TRBJ1-1; 8 bases fit TRBD1. Looked up from germline, CDR1 is SGHRS and CDR2 is YFSETQ. V lost 4 bases and J lost 2; bases outside the gene matches: 4. CDR3 length: 14 residues. The DNA of the CDR3 is TGCGCCAGCAGCCAGACAGGGGTAAACACTGAAGCTTTCTTT. It yields the protein CASSQTGVNTEAFF.

V gene TRBV6-4 combines with J gene TRBJ1-2, with 9 bases aligning to TRBD1. The CDR3 runs 15 residues. CDR1 and CDR2 (germline): MRHNA, SNTAGT. V lost 4 bases and J lost 4; bases outside the gene matches: 7. CDR3 amino acids: CASSAGQGRSYGYTF. In nucleotides, the CDR3 is TGTGCCAGCAGTGCAGGACAGGGGCGAAGCTATGGCTACACCTTC.

The CDR3 region is CASSSPQGVGTDTQYF. CDR3 coding DNA: TGTGCCAGCAGTTCACCCCAGGGAGTGGGCACAGATACGCAGTATTTT. The V and J genes are TRBV28 and TRBJ2-3; D tentatively reads TRBD1 or TRBD2 (5 bases each). Germline V gene sequence: CDR1 MDHEN, CDR2 SYDVKM. CDR3 length: 16 amino acids. Trimming took 4 bases from V and 1 from J, leaving 15 bases between them.

This chain uses TRBV19 with TRBJ2-7; TRBD1 agrees at 11 bases. Trimming removed 4 bases from V and 2 bases from J; junction bases left unmatched: 4. The CDR3 runs to 15 residues. CDR1 LNHDA and CDR2 SQIVND come from the germline V gene (reference sequence). The CDR3 here is CASSTGQGATYEQYF. In nucleotides, the CDR3 is TGTGCCAGTAGTACCGGACAGGGGGCAACCTACGAGCAGTACTTC.

The rearrangement uses TRBV11-3 and TRBJ2-7; TRBD1 aligns across 7 bases. The CDR3 has 13 residues. CDR1 is SGHNT, CDR2 YENEEA, per germline. The V gene end was trimmed by 5 bases and the J gene end by 5 bases; junction bases not matched to a gene: 6. DNA of the CDR3: TGTGCCAGCAGCCTGACAGGGTTCCACGAGCAGTACTTC. It specifies CASSLTGFHEQYF.

The chain employs TRBV21-1 and TRBJ2-2; the DNA was not compared with TRBD2, the D call given in the table. TRBV21-1 is a pseudogene. The length of the CDR3 is 15 residues. As DNA, the CDR3 is TGTGCCAGCAGCAACGGCCCTCGACTCGTATGGGAGCTGTTTTTT. Translated, it gives CASSNGPRLVWELFF.

The chain has TRBV2 and TRBJ2-3; TRBD1 matches at 7 bases. Germline V CDR1 and CDR2: SNHLY, FYNNEI. Germline trimming cut 6 bases from V and 3 bases from J; bases unmatched to any gene: 3. The CDR3 extends over 13 amino acids. CDR3 loop: CASRRQGTDTQYF. Written as DNA, the CDR3 is TGTGCCAGCAGAAGACAGGGTACAGATACGCAGTATTTT.

The V and J genes are TRBV13 and TRBJ2-3; D is uncertain. The CDR3 loop spans 16 amino acids. V was trimmed by 4 bases and J by 4 bases, leaving 18 bases between them. Germline values: CDR1 PRHDT, CDR2 FYEKMQ (reference sequence). CDR3 amino acids: CASSSTLGHVPDTQYF. DNA for the CDR3: TGTGCCAGCAGCTCGACGCTAGGGCATGTACCAGATACGCAGTATTTT.

CDR3 sequence reads: CAWGPAGLIFEKLFF. DNA for the CDR3: TGTGCCTGGGGGCCGGCAGGGTTAATTTTTGAAAAACTGTTTTTT. This rearrangement joins TRBV30 to TRBJ1-4, with TRBD1 as a possible D gene (5 bases). V was clipped by 5 bases and J by 7 bases, with 20 bases between them. The V gene's germline CDR1 is GTSNPN and CDR2 SVGIG (reference sequence). The CDR3 runs 15 residues.

This clone was seen once. For the CDR3, the DNA is TGTGCCTGGAGCGTTGGAAAGGATGGACGCAATGAGCAGTTCTTC. Protein sequence: CAWSVGKDGRNEQFF. This sequence joins TRBV30 and TRBJ2-1; D call uncertain. The CDR3 consists of 15 residues. Germline assignment: CDR1 GTSNPN and CDR2 SVGIG (reference sequence). Trimming stripped 3 bases from V and 6 bases from J, with 18 bases between. Combining the CDR3 with reference TRBV30 and TRBJ2-1 gives the whole variable domain SQTIHQWPATLVQPVGSPLSLECTVEGTSNPNLYWYRQAAGRGLQLLFYSVGIGQISSEVPQNLSASRPQDRQFILSSKKLLLSDSGFYLCAWSVGKDGRNEQFFGPGTRLTVL.